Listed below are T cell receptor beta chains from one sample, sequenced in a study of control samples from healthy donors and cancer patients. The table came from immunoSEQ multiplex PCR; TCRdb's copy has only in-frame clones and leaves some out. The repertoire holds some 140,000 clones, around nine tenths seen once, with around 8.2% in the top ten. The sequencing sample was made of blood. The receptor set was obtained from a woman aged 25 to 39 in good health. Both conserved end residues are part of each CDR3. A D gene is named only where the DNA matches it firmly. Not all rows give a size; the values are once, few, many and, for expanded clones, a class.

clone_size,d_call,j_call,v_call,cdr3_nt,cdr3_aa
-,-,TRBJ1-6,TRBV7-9,TGTGCCAGCAGCTTAGACCTGGGGAATTCACCCCTCCACTTT,CASSLDLGNSPLHF
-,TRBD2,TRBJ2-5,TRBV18,TGTGCCAGCTCACCACCTTTGGAGGGAGGGGAGACCCAGTACTTC,CASSPPLEGGETQYF
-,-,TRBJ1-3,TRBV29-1,TGCAGCGTTGGCAGGGGTACTGGAAACACCATATATTTT,CSVGRGTGNTIYF
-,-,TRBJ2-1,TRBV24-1,TGTGCCGGATGGTGGCGTGAGCAGTTCTTC,CAGWWREQFF
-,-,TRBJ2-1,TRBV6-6,TGTGCCAGCAGTTACGGTGTGGGAGAGGCAAATGAGCAGTTCTTC,CASSYGVGEANEQFF
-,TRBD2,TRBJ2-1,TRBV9,TGTGCCAGCAGCGAACGGGAGGTCCGAGATGAGCAGTTCTTC,CASSEREVRDEQFF
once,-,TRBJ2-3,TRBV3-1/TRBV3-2,TGTGCCAGCAGCCCTCGTATCGTGCCAGATACGCAGTATTTT,CASSPRIVPDTQYF
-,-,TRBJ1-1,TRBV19,TGTGCCAGTGGGGTAGGATTAATGAACACTGAAGCTTTCTTT,CASGVGLMNTEAFF
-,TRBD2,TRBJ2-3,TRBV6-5,TGTGCCAGCAAAATAGCGGGAGGGCGGGAAGATACGCAGTATTTT,CASKIAGGREDTQYF
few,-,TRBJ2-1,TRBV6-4,TGTGCCAGCAGTGAGGGTAGGGTCCATGAGCAGTTCTTC,CASSEGRVHEQFF
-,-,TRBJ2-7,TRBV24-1,TGTGCCACCAGTCTGGGGAGTGGGTCCTACGAGCAGTACTTC,CATSLGSGSYEQYF
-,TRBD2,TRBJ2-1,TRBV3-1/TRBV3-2,TGTGCCAGCAGCCCTTCGGGACTAGCGGGAGACAGTGAGCAGTTCTTC,CASSPSGLAGDSEQFF
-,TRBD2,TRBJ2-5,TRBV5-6,TGTGCCAGCAGTCGGACTAGCGGGTATAACCAAGAGACCCAGTACTTC,CASSRTSGYNQETQYF
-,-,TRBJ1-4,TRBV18,TGTGCCAGCTCATCACGACAGGATAATGAAAAACTGTTTTTT,CASSSRQDNEKLFF
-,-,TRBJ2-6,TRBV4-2,TGTGCCAGCAGCCTCCGCGACAGAGATGCTGGGGCCAACGTCCTGACTTTC,CASSLRDRDAGANVLTF
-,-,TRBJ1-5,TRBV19,TGTGCCAGTAGCTCACCGCCGGAGCAGCCCCAGCATTTT,CASSSPPEQPQHF
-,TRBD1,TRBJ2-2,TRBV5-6,TGTGCCAGCAGGGATAGACAGGGGGCGGTGACCGGGGAGCTGTTTTTT,CASRDRQGAVTGELFF